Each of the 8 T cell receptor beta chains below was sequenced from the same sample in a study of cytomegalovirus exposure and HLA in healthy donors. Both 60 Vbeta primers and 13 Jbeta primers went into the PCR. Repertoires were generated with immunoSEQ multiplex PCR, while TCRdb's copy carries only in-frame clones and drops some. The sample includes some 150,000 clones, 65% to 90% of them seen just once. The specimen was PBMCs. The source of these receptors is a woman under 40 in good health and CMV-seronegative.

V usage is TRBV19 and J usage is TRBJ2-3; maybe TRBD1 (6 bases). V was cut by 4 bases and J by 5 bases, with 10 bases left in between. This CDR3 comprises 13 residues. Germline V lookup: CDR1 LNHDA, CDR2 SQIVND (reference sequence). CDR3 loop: CASSTTGIDTQYF. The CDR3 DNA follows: TGTGCCAGTAGTACGACAGGAATAGATACGCAGTATTTT. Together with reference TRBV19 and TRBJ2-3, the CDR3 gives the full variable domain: DGGITQSPKYLFRKEGQNVTLSCEQNLNHDAMYWYRQDPGQGLRLIYYSQIVNDFQKGDIAEGYSVSREKKESFPLTVTSAQKNPTAFYLCASSTTGIDTQYFGPGTRLTVL.

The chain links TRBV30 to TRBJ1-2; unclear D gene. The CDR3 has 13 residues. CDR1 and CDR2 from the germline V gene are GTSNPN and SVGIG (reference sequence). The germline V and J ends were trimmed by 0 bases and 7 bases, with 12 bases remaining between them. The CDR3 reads CAWSVGAEGGYTF. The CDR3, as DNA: TGTGCCTGGAGTGTAGGAGCGGAGGGTGGCTACACCTTC.

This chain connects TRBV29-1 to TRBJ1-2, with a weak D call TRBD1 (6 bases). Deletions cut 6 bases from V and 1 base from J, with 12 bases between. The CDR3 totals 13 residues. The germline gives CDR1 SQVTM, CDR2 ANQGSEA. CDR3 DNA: TGCAGCGTCCCGGGGGGGCATAACTATGGCTACACCTTC. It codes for CSVPGGHNYGYTF.

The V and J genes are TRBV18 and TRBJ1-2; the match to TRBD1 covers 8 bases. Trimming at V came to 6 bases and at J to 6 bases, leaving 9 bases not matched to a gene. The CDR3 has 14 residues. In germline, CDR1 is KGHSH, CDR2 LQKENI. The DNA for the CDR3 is TGTGCCAGCTCCCGAACACAGGGGGAGGATGGCTACACCTTC. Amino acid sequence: CASSRTQGEDGYTF.

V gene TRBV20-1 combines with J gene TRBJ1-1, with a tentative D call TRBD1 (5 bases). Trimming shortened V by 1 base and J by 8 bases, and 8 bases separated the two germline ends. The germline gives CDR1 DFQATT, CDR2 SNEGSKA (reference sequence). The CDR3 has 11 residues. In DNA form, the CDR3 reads TGCAGTGCTAGAGCAGGGATGGAAGCTTTCTTT. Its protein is CSARAGMEAFF.

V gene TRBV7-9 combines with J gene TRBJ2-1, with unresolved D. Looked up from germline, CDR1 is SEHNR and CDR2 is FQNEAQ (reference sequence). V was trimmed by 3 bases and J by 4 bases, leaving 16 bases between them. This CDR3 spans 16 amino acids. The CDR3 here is CASSFYPFLRYNEQFF. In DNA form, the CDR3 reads TGTGCCAGCAGCTTCTACCCATTTCTACGGTACAATGAGCAGTTCTTC.

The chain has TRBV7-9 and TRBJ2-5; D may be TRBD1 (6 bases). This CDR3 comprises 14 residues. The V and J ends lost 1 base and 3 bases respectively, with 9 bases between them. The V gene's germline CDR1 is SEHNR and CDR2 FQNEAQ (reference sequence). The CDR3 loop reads CASSLGTVEETQYF. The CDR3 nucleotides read TGTGCCAGCAGCTTAGGGACAGTAGAAGAGACCCAGTACTTC. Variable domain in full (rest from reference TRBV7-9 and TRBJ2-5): DTGVSQNPRHKITKRGQNVTFRCDPISEHNRLYWYRQTLGQGPEFLTYFQNEAQLEKSRLLSDRFSAERPKGSFSTLEIQRTEQGDSAMYLCASSLGTVEETQYFGPGTRLLVL.

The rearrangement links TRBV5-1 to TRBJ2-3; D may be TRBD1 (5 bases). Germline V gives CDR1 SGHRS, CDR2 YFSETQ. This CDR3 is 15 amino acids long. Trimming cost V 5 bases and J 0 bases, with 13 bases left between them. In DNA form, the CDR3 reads TGCGCCAGCAGTTCAAAGGACACGAGCACAGATACGCAGTATTTT. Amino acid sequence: CASSSKDTSTDTQYF.